The 28 T cell receptor beta chains below come from one sample, sequenced in a study of T cell changes during pregnancy in multiple sclerosis. The assay was immunoSEQ multiplex PCR, and TCRdb's table has in-frame clones only and misses some. The table includes 35,000 to 55,000 clones, 70% to 90% detected once. Sequencing was performed on CD8+ T cells from peripheral blood mononuclear cells, taken after pregnancy. The receptors were sampled from a female donor in good health, enrolled as a control in a pregnancy study.

The rearrangement links TRBV9 to TRBJ2-1; perhaps TRBD1 as D (6 bases). The CDR3 runs to 14 residues. The V end lost 4 bases, the J end lost 8 bases, and 16 bases lay between the germline ends. Germline CDR1 and CDR2: SGDLS and YYNGEE. The CDR3 DNA follows: TGTGCCAGCAGCCCCCGGTACAGGGAAGATGAGCAGTTCTTC. Encoded protein: CASSPRYREDEQFF.

The J gene is TRBJ1-1, the V gene TRBV4-3; no clear D. The V gene lost 0 bases and the J gene lost 2 bases, with 4 bases spanning the gap. The V gene's germline CDR1 is LGHNA and CDR2 YSLEER. There are 13 residues in the CDR3. The CDR3 coding sequence is TGCGCCAGCAGCCAAGATTCAAACACTGAAGCTTTCTTT. As protein: CASSQDSNTEAFF.

The DNA of the CDR3 is TGTGCCAGCAGCCAAGATGTGGGAGCGAACACTGAAGCTTTCTTT. Translating gives CASSQDVGANTEAFF. This chain uses TRBV4-2 with TRBJ1-1, with unresolved D. Trimming stripped 0 bases from V and 1 base from J, with 9 bases between. The CDR3 runs 15 residues. Germline CDR1 and CDR2: LGHNA and YNFKEQ.

The V call is TRBV10-3, the J call TRBJ2-2; TRBD1 might be the D (6 bases). This CDR3 spans 13 amino acids. Trimming pared 7 bases from V and 1 base from J, leaving 7 bases between. Germline-derived CDR1 and CDR2 are ENHRY and SYGVKD. The CDR3 sequence is CAITGENTGELFF. For the CDR3, the DNA is TGTGCCATCACAGGGGAGAACACCGGGGAGCTGTTTTTT.

The rearrangement links TRBV19 to TRBJ2-4, with 7 bases fitting TRBD1. V lost 8 bases, J lost 14 bases, and 12 bases stayed unmatched. CDR3 size: 12 residues. Germline-derived CDR1 and CDR2 are LNHDA and SQIVND (reference sequence). CDR3 DNA: TGTGCCAGTTCCTACCAAGACAGGGTCAAGTACTTC. It translates to CASSYQDRVKYF.

This clone was observed at least ten times. This rearrangement joins TRBV7-3 to TRBJ2-5; 7 bases match TRBD1. This CDR3 spans 17 amino acids. Trimming cost V 5 bases and J 2 bases; bases outside gene matches: 14. Per germline, CDR1 SGHTA and CDR2 FQGTGA. CDR3 sequence: CASSRHPPGQQQETQYF. The CDR3 region has the DNA TGTGCCAGCAGCCGACATCCCCCGGGACAGCAACAAGAGACCCAGTACTTC.

J is TRBJ2-7 and V is TRBV5-5; weak D call: TRBD1 (6 bases). The germline V gene has CDR1 SGHKS and CDR2 YYEKEE (reference sequence). The V end was cut by 4 bases, the J end by 2 bases, with 10 bases between. The CDR3 spans 13 residues. CDR3 protein: CASSQDRTYEQYF. The CDR3 DNA reads TGTGCCAGCAGCCAGGACAGAACCTACGAGCAGTACTTC.

The chain links TRBV16 to TRBJ2-5; D unresolved. CDR3 length: 14 residues. The germline V and J ends were trimmed by 3 bases and 3 bases, with 11 bases remaining between them. Germline V gene data show CDR1 as KGHSY and CDR2 as FQNENV. Here the CDR3 DNA reads TGTGCCAGCAGCCACCCGTCCCCGGAAGAGACCCAGTACTTC. Amino acid sequence: CASSHPSPEETQYF.

The chain joins TRBV7-9 to TRBJ1-6, with TRBD1 identical over 9 bases. Unmatched junction bases numbered 4, after V lost 4 bases and J lost 0 bases. Per germline, CDR1 SEHNR and CDR2 FQNEAQ (reference sequence). CDR3 length: 17 residues. The CDR3 sequence: CASSSGQGTSYNSPLHF. CDR3 coding DNA: TGTGCCAGCAGCTCCGGACAGGGGACCTCCTATAATTCACCCCTCCACTTT. Based on the CDR3 plus reference TRBV7-9 and TRBJ1-6, the full variable domain is DTGVSQNPRHKITKRGQNVTFRCDPISEHNRLYWYRQTLGQGPEFLTYFQNEAQLEKSRLLSDRFSAERPKGSFSTLEIQRTEQGDSAMYLCASSSGQGTSYNSPLHFGNGTRLTVT.

V and J are TRBV5-4 and TRBJ1-1; a weak D match, TRBD1 (5 bases). This CDR3 comprises 11 residues. V was trimmed by 7 bases and J by 8 bases, leaving 12 bases between them. Looked up from germline, CDR1 is SGHNT and CDR2 is YYREEE (reference sequence). The CDR3 DNA follows: TGTGCCAGCTCCCAGGGTGCCGAAGCTTTCTTT. Its translation is CASSQGAEAFF.

The chain uses TRBV4-1 and TRBJ2-7, with a weak D call TRBD2 (5 bases). Trimming cost V 4 bases and J 4 bases, with 17 bases left between them. This CDR3 has 15 amino acids. The germline gives CDR1 MGHRA, CDR2 YSYEKL. This CDR3 reads CASSLFPEWTYEQYF. The DNA for the CDR3 is TGCGCCAGCAGCCTCTTTCCCGAGTGGACTTACGAGCAGTACTTC.

The genes are TRBV28 and TRBJ2-7; unclear D gene. CDR1 and CDR2 from the germline V gene are MDHEN and SYDVKM. The CDR3 length is 16 residues. V was cut by 8 bases and J by 2 bases, with 22 bases left in between. The CDR3 region has the DNA TGTGCCAGCTACATTACGCGCAGGCGTCTTCCCTACGAGCAGTACTTC. Protein product: CASYITRRRLPYEQYF.

This clone was counted once. The rearrangement uses TRBV4-1 and TRBJ2-5, with 7 bases fitting TRBD1. The ends lost 0 bases at V and 3 bases at J; junction bases unmatched: 13. The CDR3 extends over 18 amino acids. Germline-derived CDR1 and CDR2 are MGHRA and YSYEKL. CDR3 nucleotide sequence: TGCGCCAGCAGCCAAGAAGGGATCCCCGGGACAGTCGAAGAGACCCAGTACTTC. This gives the protein CASSQEGIPGTVEETQYF.

This chain uses TRBV7-9 with TRBJ2-6; 7 bases line up with TRBD1. CDR3 length: 19 amino acids. The germline gives CDR1 SEHNR, CDR2 FQNEAQ (reference sequence). J lost 4 bases, V lost 3 bases, and 15 bases had no gene match. The DNA for the CDR3 is TGTGCCAGCAGCTTCGGAAGGGACAGTCGGGGCGCCGGGGCCAACGTCCTGACTTTC. Encoded protein: CASSFGRDSRGAGANVLTF.

The chain has TRBV29-1 and TRBJ1-4; D call uncertain. Trimming pared 1 base from V and 7 bases from J, leaving 4 bases between. The CDR3 totals 11 residues. CDR1 and CDR2 (germline): SQVTM, ANQGSEA. The CDR3 sequence: CSVEGREKLFF. DNA of the CDR3: TGCAGCGTTGAAGGTCGTGAAAAACTGTTTTTT.

Points on this clone: One junction end disagrees with the germline gene, perhaps due to a read error. V and J are TRBV7-9 and TRBJ1-2, with no clear D. The CDR3 length is 14 residues. From germline, CDR1 is SEHNR and CDR2 FQNEAQ (reference sequence). In DNA, the CDR3 is TGTGCCAGCACCTTACTATGGTCTATCTATGGCTACACCTTC. This encodes CASTLLWSIYGYTF.

The chain uses TRBV19 and TRBJ2-3, with a weak D call TRBD2 (6 bases). V was trimmed by 10 bases and J by 6 bases, leaving 11 bases between them. CDR1 and CDR2 from the germline V gene are LNHDA and SQIVND (reference sequence). The CDR3 sequence is 11 residues long. CDR3 amino acids: CATCGEDTQYF. The CDR3 bases are TGTGCCACTTGCGGGGAGGATACGCAGTATTTT.

J is TRBJ1-2 and V is TRBV5-1; D is unclear. Germline V gene sequence: CDR1 SGHRS, CDR2 YFSETQ. The CDR3 contains 12 residues. V lost 3 bases to trimming and J lost 6 bases, with 9 bases between them. CDR3 nucleotide sequence: TGCGCCAGCAGCTCCTTCCTCGATGGCTACACCTTC. It yields the protein CASSSFLDGYTF.

This chain links TRBV7-9 with TRBJ2-1; 11 bases line up with TRBD2. The CDR3 has 17 amino acids. Germline values: CDR1 SEHNR, CDR2 FQNEAQ (reference sequence). Unmatched junction bases numbered 14, after V lost 5 bases and J lost 8 bases. CDR3 in DNA: TGTGCCAGCAGCCCTCCGGCCCTAGCGGGGGGTGCAGATGAGCAGTTCTTC. Its protein product is CASSPPALAGGADEQFF.

CDR3 amino acids: CASSSGQGSYGYTF. CDR3 coding DNA: TGTGCCAGCAGTTCGGGACAGGGGTCCTATGGCTACACCTTC. The chain carries TRBV27 and TRBJ1-2, with 10 bases matching TRBD1. Germline values: CDR1 MNHEY, CDR2 SMNVEV (reference sequence). With 4 bases clipped from V and 4 bases from J, the junction kept 3 bases outside the gene matches. The CDR3 spans 14 residues.

This rearrangement joins TRBV19 to TRBJ2-7, with 7 bases aligning to TRBD1. The CDR3 has 15 amino acids. Per the germline V gene, CDR1 is LNHDA and CDR2 is SQIVND (reference sequence). J lost 5 bases, V lost 5 bases, and 12 bases had no gene match. CDR3 DNA: TGTGCCAGTAGTGTTGAACAGGGGCTGGGGAACGAGCAGTACTTC. Translating it yields CASSVEQGLGNEQYF.

The chain links TRBV7-9 to TRBJ2-2; D unresolved. The length of the CDR3 is 11 residues. Per the germline V gene, CDR1 is SEHNR and CDR2 is FQNEAQ (reference sequence). V was shortened by 3 bases and J by 8 bases, with 4 bases between the two germline ends. CDR3 amino acids: CASSFGGELFF. The DNA of the CDR3 is TGTGCCAGCAGCTTCGGGGGGGAGCTGTTTTTT.

The gene calls are TRBV19 and TRBJ2-2, with TRBD2 identical over 7 bases. Germline values: CDR1 LNHDA, CDR2 SQIVND (reference sequence). The CDR3 contains 15 residues. The V segment lost 0 bases and the J segment 4 bases; nucleotides outside the gene matches: 2. The CDR3, as DNA: TGTGCCAGTAGTATAGATGGGGGGGTCACCGGGGAGCTGTTTTTT. Its translation is CASSIDGGVTGELFF. Full variable domain (rest looked up from reference TRBV19 and TRBJ2-2): DGGITQSPKYLFRKEGQNVTLSCEQNLNHDAMYWYRQDPGQGLRLIYYSQIVNDFQKGDIAEGYSVSREKKESFPLTVTSAQKNPTAFYLCASSIDGGVTGELFFGEGSRLTVL.

CDR3 sequence reads: CVTPPTAGYGYTF. The CDR3 DNA sequence: TGTGTCACACCCCCGACGGCAGGGTATGGCTACACCTTC. The rearrangement uses TRBV2 and TRBJ1-2, with a possible D match to TRBD1 (5 bases). The V gene's germline CDR1 is SNHLY and CDR2 FYNNEI. The CDR3 is 13 residues long. Drawing the rest from reference TRBV2 and TRBJ1-2, the complete variable domain is EPEVTQTPSHQVTQMGQEVILRCVPISNHLYFYWYRQILGQKVEFLVSFYNNEISEKSEIFDDQFSVERPDGSNFTLKIRSTKLEDSAMYFCVTPPTAGYGYTFGSGTRLTVV.

The chain is built from TRBV4-1 and TRBJ1-1, with D unclear. Trimming shortened V by 0 bases and J by 11 bases, and 13 bases separated the two germline ends. This CDR3 spans 13 amino acids. The germline V gene encodes CDR1 MGHRA and CDR2 YSYEKL. The CDR3 sequence: CASSQDRVSGAFF. The CDR3 nucleotides are TGCGCCAGCAGCCAAGATAGAGTGAGCGGTGCTTTCTTT.

The chain joins TRBV11-2 to TRBJ1-1; TRBD1 agrees at 7 bases. From germline, CDR1 is SGHAT and CDR2 FQNNGV. There are 15 residues in the CDR3. With 4 bases clipped from V and 3 bases from J, the junction kept 8 bases outside the gene matches. CDR3 sequence: CASSSDIRGHTEAFF. The CDR3 region has the DNA TGTGCCAGCAGCTCCGACATTAGGGGGCACACTGAAGCTTTCTTT. Variable domain in full (rest from reference TRBV11-2 and TRBJ1-1): EAGVAQSPRYKIIEKRQSVAFWCNPISGHATLYWYQQILGQGPKLLIQFQNNGVVDDSQLPKDRFSAERLKGVDSTLKIQPAKLEDSAVYLCASSSDIRGHTEAFFGQGTRLTVV.

A note on this clone: The germline gene is not matched at one end of the junction; a read error may be the cause. The V gene is TRBV11-3, the J gene TRBJ2-1, with 9 bases lining up with TRBD1. Germline V gives CDR1 SGHNT, CDR2 YENEEA. The CDR3 contains 13 residues. CDR3 in amino acids: CASSTRGGQGMVF. In nucleotides, the CDR3 is TGTGCCAGCAGCACTAGGGGGGGACAGGGAATGGTCTTC.

This chain connects TRBV7-2 to TRBJ2-3, with 10 bases lining up with TRBD2. This CDR3 region has 16 residues. Trimming removed 1 base from V and 3 bases from J; junction bases left unmatched: 4. CDR1 and CDR2 (germline): SGHTA, FQGNSA. The CDR3 loop reads CASSLGSGGATDTQYF. DNA of the CDR3: TGTGCCAGCAGCTTAGGCAGCGGGGGGGCAACAGATACGCAGTATTTT.